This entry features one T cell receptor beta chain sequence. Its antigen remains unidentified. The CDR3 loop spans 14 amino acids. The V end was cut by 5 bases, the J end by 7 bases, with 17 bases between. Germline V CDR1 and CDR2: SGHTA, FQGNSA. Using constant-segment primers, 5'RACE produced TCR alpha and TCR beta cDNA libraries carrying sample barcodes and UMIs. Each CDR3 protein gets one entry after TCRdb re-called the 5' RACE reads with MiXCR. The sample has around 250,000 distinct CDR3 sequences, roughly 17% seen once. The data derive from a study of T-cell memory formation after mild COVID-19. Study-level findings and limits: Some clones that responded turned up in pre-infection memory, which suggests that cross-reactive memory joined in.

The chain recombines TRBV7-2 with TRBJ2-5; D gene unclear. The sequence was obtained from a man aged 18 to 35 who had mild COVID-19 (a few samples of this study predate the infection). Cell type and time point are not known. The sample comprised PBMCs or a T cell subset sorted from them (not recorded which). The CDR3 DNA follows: TGTGCCAGCAGCCTCCAAAAGGCCGGTTGGACCCAGTACTTC. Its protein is CASSLQKAGWTQYF.